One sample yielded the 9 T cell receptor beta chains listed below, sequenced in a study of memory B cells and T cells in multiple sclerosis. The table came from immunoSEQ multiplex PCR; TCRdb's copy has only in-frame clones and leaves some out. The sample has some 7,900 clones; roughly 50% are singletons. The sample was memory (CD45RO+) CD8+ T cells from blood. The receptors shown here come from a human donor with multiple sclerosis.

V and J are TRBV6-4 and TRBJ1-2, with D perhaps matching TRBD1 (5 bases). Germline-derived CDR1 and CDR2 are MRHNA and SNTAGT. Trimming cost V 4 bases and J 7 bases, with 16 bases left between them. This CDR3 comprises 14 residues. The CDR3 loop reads CASSADGGSIGYTF. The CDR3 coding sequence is TGTGCCAGCAGTGCCGACGGGGGGTCCATTGGCTACACCTTC.

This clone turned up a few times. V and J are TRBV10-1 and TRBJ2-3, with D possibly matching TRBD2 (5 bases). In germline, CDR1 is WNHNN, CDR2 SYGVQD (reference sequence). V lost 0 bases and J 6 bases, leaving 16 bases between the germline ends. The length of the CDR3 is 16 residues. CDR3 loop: CASSESFGVGSDTQYF. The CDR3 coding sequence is TGCGCCAGCAGTGAGTCGTTCGGGGTGGGGTCGGATACGCAGTATTTT.

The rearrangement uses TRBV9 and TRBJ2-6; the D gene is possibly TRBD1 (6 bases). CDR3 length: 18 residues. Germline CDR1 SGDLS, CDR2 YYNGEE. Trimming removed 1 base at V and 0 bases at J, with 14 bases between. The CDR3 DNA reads TGTGCCAGCAGCGTATCTGGGGGCCCCCCCTCTGGGGCCAACGTCCTGACTTTC. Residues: CASSVSGGPPSGANVLTF.

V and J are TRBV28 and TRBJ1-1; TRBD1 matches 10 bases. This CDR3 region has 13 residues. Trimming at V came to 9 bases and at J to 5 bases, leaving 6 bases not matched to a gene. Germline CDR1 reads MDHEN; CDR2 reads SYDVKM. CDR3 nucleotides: TGTGCCAGTACCGGGACAGGGGTGACTGAAGCTTTCTTT. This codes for CASTGTGVTEAFF.

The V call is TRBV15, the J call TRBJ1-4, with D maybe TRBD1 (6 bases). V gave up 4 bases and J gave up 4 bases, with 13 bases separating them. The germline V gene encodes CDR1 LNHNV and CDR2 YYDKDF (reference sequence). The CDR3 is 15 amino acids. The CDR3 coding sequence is TGTGCCACCAGCACGAGACAGGAAAGTAATGAAAAACTGTTTTTT. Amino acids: CATSTRQESNEKLFF.

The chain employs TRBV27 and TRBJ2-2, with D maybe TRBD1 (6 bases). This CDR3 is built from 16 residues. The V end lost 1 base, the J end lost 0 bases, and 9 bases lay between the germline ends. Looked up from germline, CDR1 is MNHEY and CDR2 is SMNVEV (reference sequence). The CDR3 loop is CASSLFQGSNTGELFF. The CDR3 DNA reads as TGTGCCAGCAGTTTATTCCAGGGGTCGAACACCGGGGAGCTGTTTTTT.

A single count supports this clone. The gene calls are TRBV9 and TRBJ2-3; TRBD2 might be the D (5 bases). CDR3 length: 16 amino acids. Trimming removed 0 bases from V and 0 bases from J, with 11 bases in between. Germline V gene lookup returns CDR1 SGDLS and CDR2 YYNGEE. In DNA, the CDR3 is TGTGCCAGCAGCGTAGGGAGCGGCACTAGCACAGATACGCAGTATTTT. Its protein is CASSVGSGTSTDTQYF.

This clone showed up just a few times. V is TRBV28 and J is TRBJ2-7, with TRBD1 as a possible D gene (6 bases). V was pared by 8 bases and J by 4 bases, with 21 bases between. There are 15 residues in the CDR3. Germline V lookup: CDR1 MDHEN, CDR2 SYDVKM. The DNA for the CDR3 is TGTGCCAGCGGCCACCCGGCAGGGGCCGGGTACGAGCAGTACTTC. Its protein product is CASGHPAGAGYEQYF.

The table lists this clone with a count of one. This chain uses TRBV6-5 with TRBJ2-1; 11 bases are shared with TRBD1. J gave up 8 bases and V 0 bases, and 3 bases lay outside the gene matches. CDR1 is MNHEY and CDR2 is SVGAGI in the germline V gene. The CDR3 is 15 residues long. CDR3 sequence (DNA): TGTGCCAGCAGTTACTCGGGACAGGGGGGGGATGAGCAGTTCTTC. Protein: CASSYSGQGGDEQFF.